This TCR beta chain derives from a study of blood T cell repertoires in COVID-19. Study as a whole: The United States, Italy and Spain provided the acute and convalescent COVID-19 samples. PBMCs, B-cell-depleted T cells, or T cells were the source of the cDNA or gDNA that made up the material.

The V segment lost 5 bases and the J segment 2 bases; nucleotides outside the gene matches: 3. Germline V gene data show CDR1 as SGHNT and CDR2 as YENEEA. The CDR3 consists of 17 residues. Only in-frame clones appear in the TCRdb table, and some are missing; sequencing was by immunoSEQ multiplex PCR. The sample lists about 120,000 clones, roughly three quarters occurring once. This TCR was sampled from a woman in her seventies with acute or convalescent COVID-19. The chain joins TRBV11-3 to TRBJ2-1; 16 bases match TRBD2. Sequences were obtained from peripheral blood. CDR3 amino acids: CASSPGTSGRAYNEQFF. CDR3 DNA: TGTGCCAGCAGCCCCGGGACTAGCGGGAGGGCCTACAATGAGCAGTTCTTC.